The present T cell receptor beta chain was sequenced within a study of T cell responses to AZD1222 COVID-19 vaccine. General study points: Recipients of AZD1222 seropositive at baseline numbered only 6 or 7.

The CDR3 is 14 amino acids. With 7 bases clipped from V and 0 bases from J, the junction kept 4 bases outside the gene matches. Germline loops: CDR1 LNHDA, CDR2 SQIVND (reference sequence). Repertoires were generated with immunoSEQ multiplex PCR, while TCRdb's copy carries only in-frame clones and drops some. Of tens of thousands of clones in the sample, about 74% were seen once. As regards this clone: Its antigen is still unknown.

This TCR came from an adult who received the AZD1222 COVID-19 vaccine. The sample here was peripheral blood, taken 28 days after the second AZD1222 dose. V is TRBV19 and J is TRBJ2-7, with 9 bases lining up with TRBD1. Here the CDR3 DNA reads TGTGCCAGTAAGAGACAGGGGGACTCCTACGAGCAGTACTTC. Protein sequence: CASKRQGDSYEQYF.